These T cell receptor beta chains were read from a single sample in a study of tumor-infiltrating lymphocytes in primary liver carcinoma. TCRdb called the multiplex PCR reads again in MiXCR, with one record for every CDR3 protein. Of 150,000 to 200,000 distinct CDR3 sequences in the sample, 60% are singletons; the top ten hold 65% to 80%. What was sequenced was peripheral blood. The receptors stem from a man between 40 and 49 years old with primary liver carcinoma and hepatitis B virus infection. The CDR3 runs from the conserved cysteine through the conserved F or W. The order of the fields is D gene, clone size, J gene, V gene, CDR3 protein, CDR3 DNA. D genes are given only for firm matches. Some rows mark clone size as missing; the rest say once, few, many or name a class of expanded clone.

>NA|few|TRBJ2-2|TRBV10-2
CASKVSSGLTGELFF
TGCGCCAGCAAGGTTTCCAGCGGGCTCACCGGGGAGCTGTTTTTT
>NA|NA|TRBJ2-7|TRBV28
CASQGSYEQYF
TGTGCCTCACAGGGATCCTACGAGCAGTACTTC
>NA|many|TRBJ1-1|TRBV29-1
CSVSARVGTEAFF
TGCAGCGTTTCCGCGAGGGTGGGCACTGAAGCTTTCTTT
>NA|NA|TRBJ2-1|TRBV7-8
CASSLNNLGLAYNEQFF
TGTGCCAGCAGCCTCAATAATTTAGGCCTCGCCTACAATGAGCAGTTCTTC
>NA|NA|TRBJ2-4|TRBV7-3
CASSLGGGGNIQYF
TGTGCCAGCAGCTTAGGGGGCGGCGGGAACATTCAGTACTTC
>NA|NA|TRBJ2-5|TRBV12-3/TRBV12-4
CASSSPGGRVSRTQYF
TGTGCCAGCAGTTCCCCGGGCGGCCGGGTTAGTAGGACCCAGTACTTC
>NA|NA|TRBJ2-3|TRBV12-3/TRBV12-4
CASRFLGTDTQYF
TGTGCCAGTAGATTTTTGGGCACAGATACGCAGTATTTT
>NA|NA|TRBJ2-6|TRBV6-2/TRBV6-3
CASTLPGPGVAGANVLTF
TGTGCCAGCACCTTACCGGGCCCCGGGGTTGCTGGGGCCAACGTCCTGACTTTC
>TRBD2|many|TRBJ2-1|TRBV7-8
CASSPGTSGRDEQFF
TGTGCCAGCAGCCCCGGGACTAGCGGGAGGGATGAGCAGTTCTTC
>NA|NA|TRBJ2-7|TRBV6-6
CASSYSAMTSGEQYF
TGTGCCAGCAGTTACTCGGCCATGACAAGTGGCGAGCAGTACTTC
>NA|many|TRBJ1-2|TRBV29-1
CSVSPRLDPYGYTF
TGCAGCGTTTCCCCACGCCTCGATCCTTATGGCTACACCTTC
>NA|few|TRBJ1-1|TRBV30
CAWNTNMNTEAFF
TGTGCCTGGAATACGAACATGAACACTGAAGCTTTCTTT
>NA|NA|TRBJ2-2|TRBV29-1
CSVEDPGSLPNTGELFF
TGCAGCGTTGAAGATCCGGGCAGTTTACCGAACACCGGGGAGCTGTTTTTT
>NA|few|TRBJ2-1|TRBV28
CASSLVGFRAFGRKFF
TGTGCCAGCAGTTTGGTAGGCTTTCGGGCATTTGGCAGGAAGTTCTTC
>NA|few|TRBJ1-6|TRBV4-1
CASSPGPPNSPLHF
TGCGCCAGCAGCCCCGGGCCACCTAATTCACCCCTCCACTTT